Below, one T cell receptor (beta chain) is given with its context. This entry belongs to a study of CD8 T cells in Susac syndrome. The control group consisted of healthy donors matched for age and sex. TEMRA cells were FACS-enriched, unlike CD8+ and CD4+ T cells, which were negatively isolated. Random hexamers primed reverse transcription of 0.5 to 1 ug RNA. The method of amplification for TCR beta CDR3 was immunoSEQ multiplex PCR, covering 54 Vbeta and 13 Jbeta. TCRdb reanalysed the immunoSEQ multiplex PCR reads using MiXCR and keeps one entry per CDR3 protein. This table has fewer than 65,000 distinct CDR3 sequences, around nine tenths appearing once. Germline V gene lookup returns CDR1 SEHNR and CDR2 FQNEAQ (reference sequence). The V and J ends lost 2 bases and 4 bases respectively, with 6 bases between them. This CDR3 is 14 amino acids long.

Sequenced input: CD8+ T cells from PBMCs. This TCR was recovered from a human donor in good health. V and J are TRBV7-9 and TRBJ1-6; no definite D call. The chain's CDR3 is CASSLTDYNSPLHF. For the CDR3, the DNA is TGTGCCAGCAGCTTAACAGATTATAATTCACCCCTCCACTTT.